This TCR beta chain was observed in a study of low-dose radiotherapy and immunotherapy resistance in tumors. Across the study: Intravenous ipilimumab 1 mg/kg every six weeks was given with nivolumab 240 mg every two weeks.

This clonotype was recorded many times. Time point denoted: before trial treatment. Treatment of the donors consisted of nivolumab and ipilimumab (plus aspirin, low-dose cyclophosphamide and low-dose radiotherapy). TRAV- and TRBV-specific primers were used for first-strand cDNA, which covered alpha and beta chains. The authors amplified TCRs for 20 to 25 PCR cycles with a constant-region primer and a V-primer adapter. TCRdb independently ran MiXCR on the reads; one entry per CDR3 protein. The sample yields fewer than 95,000 distinct CDR3 sequences, roughly 9% seen once. Unmatched junction bases numbered 11, after V lost 4 bases and J lost 10 bases. CDR1 and CDR2 from the germline V gene are MDHEN and SYDVKM. The CDR3 totals 15 residues.

This sequence originates from a male donor with prostate cancer. V usage is TRBV28 and J usage is TRBJ1-1; 11 bases are a match to TRBD1. The source material was PBMCs, sampled before treatment. CDR3 amino acids: CASSSGTGGPRGAFF. The CDR3 nucleotides read TGTGCCAGCAGTTCCGGGACAGGGGGACCCCGCGGAGCTTTCTTT.